These 15 T cell receptor beta chains were sequenced from one sample in a study of siplizumab effects on memory and regulatory T cells. TCRdb keeps only in-frame clones here, not all; method: immunoSEQ multiplex PCR. The sample gives just under 85,000 clones, roughly 90% of which show up once; around 1.6% is in the top ten. Sequenced sample: Tregs sorted from blood. The receptors stem from a human donor in good health.

The chain joins TRBV6-1 to TRBJ1-5, with D maybe TRBD1 (5 bases). Germline-derived CDR1 and CDR2 are MNHNS and SASEGT. With 8 bases removed from V and 0 bases from J, the gap between germline ends came to 11 bases. This CDR3 is built from 14 residues. The DNA for the CDR3 is TGTGCCAGCTCATGGGGGGATAGCAATCAGCCCCAGCATTTT. This encodes CASSWGDSNQPQHF.

V is TRBV2 and J is TRBJ2-3; D gene unclear. V was cut by 10 bases and J by 5 bases, with 7 bases left in between. CDR3 length: 10 residues. Per germline, CDR1 SNHLY and CDR2 FYNNEI. CDR3 protein: CAIGVDTQYF. Here the CDR3 DNA reads TGTGCCATCGGTGTAGATACGCAGTATTTT.

The chain has TRBV2 and TRBJ1-2, with TRBD1 as a possible D gene (5 bases). In germline, CDR1 is SNHLY, CDR2 FYNNEI. The ends were cut back, 4 bases at V and 3 bases at J, with 15 bases in the middle. The CDR3 length is 15 residues. CDR3 sequence: CASSGERGIYYGYTF. The DNA for the CDR3 is TGTGCCAGCAGTGGAGAGCGGGGGATCTACTATGGCTACACCTTC.

This clone has a handful of counts. The J gene is TRBJ1-1, the V gene TRBV5-4; D ambiguous. The CDR3 spans 15 residues. CDR1 SGHNT and CDR2 YYREEE come from the germline V gene (reference sequence). The ends were cut back, 4 bases at V and 0 bases at J, with 13 bases in the middle. CDR3 bases: TGTGCCAGCAGCGGGAGGGCCCCGGTGAACACTGAAGCTTTCTTT. Protein: CASSGRAPVNTEAFF.

This clone has only a few counts. This chain joins TRBV5-1 and TRBJ1-6; D gene unclear. Germline-derived CDR1 and CDR2 are SGHRS and YFSETQ. V lost 4 bases, J lost 7 bases, and 15 bases lay in between. CDR3 length equals 15 residues. CDR3 in DNA: TGCGCCAGCAGCATCTCCTCGGGCCCAAATTCACCCCTCCACTTT. Its translation: CASSISSGPNSPLHF.

The gene calls are TRBV19 and TRBJ1-4, with 10 bases aligning to TRBD1. The J segment lost 5 bases and the V segment lost 6 bases, leaving 3 bases of the junction unmatched. Germline-derived CDR1 and CDR2 are LNHDA and SQIVND (reference sequence). This CDR3 spans 14 amino acids. CDR3 protein: CASRRTGGNEKLFF. The CDR3, as DNA: TGTGCCAGTAGGAGGACAGGGGGAAATGAAAAACTGTTTTTT. The complete variable domain, with remaining parts taken from reference TRBV19 and TRBJ1-4, reads DGGITQSPKYLFRKEGQNVTLSCEQNLNHDAMYWYRQDPGQGLRLIYYSQIVNDFQKGDIAEGYSVSREKKESFPLTVTSAQKNPTAFYLCASRRTGGNEKLFFGSGTQLSVL.

This chain connects TRBV5-1 to TRBJ1-2, with TRBD1 identical over 11 bases. CDR3 length equals 15 residues. The V gene's germline CDR1 is SGHRS and CDR2 YFSETQ. V lost 0 bases, J lost 8 bases, and 6 bases stayed unmatched. This CDR3 reads CASSLAGQGATGYTF. Written as DNA, the CDR3 is TGCGCCAGCAGCTTGGCCGGACAGGGGGCGACAGGCTACACCTTC. Together with reference TRBV5-1 and TRBJ1-2, the CDR3 gives the full variable domain: KAGVTQTPRYLIKTRGQQVTLSCSPISGHRSVSWYQQTPGQGLQFLFEYFSETQRNKGNFPGRFSGRQFSNSRSEMNVSTLELGDSALYLCASSLAGQGATGYTFGSGTRLTVV.

DNA for the CDR3: TGCGCCAGCAGCCAAGATACACAGAGTCGATACGCAAAGTATTTT. The encoded protein is CASSQDTQSRYAKYF. This chain joins TRBV4-3 and TRBJ2-3, with D hard to call. V gave up 0 bases and J gave up 13 bases, with 20 bases separating them. The CDR3 extends over 15 amino acids. CDR1 and CDR2 from the germline V gene are LGHNA and YSLEER.

The rearrangement uses TRBV27 and TRBJ2-1, with a weak D call TRBD1 (7 bases). Trimming cost V 2 bases and J 3 bases, with 23 bases left between them. In germline, CDR1 is MNHEY, CDR2 SMNVEV (reference sequence). This CDR3 contains 19 residues. The CDR3, as DNA: TGTGCCAGCAGTTTAGGGGGAGCAGGGGGGCCGAAATACTACAATGAGCAGTTCTTC. Its protein is CASSLGGAGGPKYYNEQFF.

The J gene is TRBJ2-5, the V gene TRBV5-1; the D is unclear. V lost 2 bases to trimming and J lost 2 bases, with 10 bases between them. Looked up from germline, CDR1 is SGHRS and CDR2 is YFSETQ. The CDR3 sequence is 14 residues long. CDR3 region: CASSFIGQQETQYF. The CDR3 DNA is TGCGCCAGCAGCTTTATCGGGCAGCAAGAGACCCAGTACTTC.

The chain combines TRBV11-3 with TRBJ1-5; D is undetermined. The germline CDR1 and CDR2 sequences are SGHNT and YENEEA. V gave up 1 base and J gave up 0 bases, with 7 bases separating them. The CDR3 loop spans 15 amino acids. The CDR3 spells CASSLGGYSNQPQHF. In DNA form, the CDR3 reads TGTGCCAGCAGCTTAGGAGGGTATAGCAATCAGCCCCAGCATTTT.

Concerning this clone: Additional DNA sequences in this sample encode the identical CDR3. This chain connects TRBV6-5 to TRBJ1-1; D not resolved. With 2 bases removed from V and 1 base from J, the gap between germline ends came to 5 bases. This CDR3 contains 13 residues. Germline V CDR1 and CDR2: MNHEY, SVGAGI. The CDR3 DNA is TGTGCCAGCAGTTACAGCCGGAACACTGAAGCTTTCTTT. Encoded protein: CASSYSRNTEAFF.

The chain joins TRBV5-1 to TRBJ2-5, with a weak D call TRBD2 (5 bases). V lost 1 base to trimming and J lost 4 bases, with 11 bases between them. Germline V gives CDR1 SGHRS, CDR2 YFSETQ. The CDR3 runs 14 residues. In DNA form, the CDR3 reads TGCGCCAGCAGCTTGACCGGGGAACGAGAGACCCAGTACTTC. As protein: CASSLTGERETQYF.

The chain joins TRBV6-1 to TRBJ2-2, with D possibly being TRBD1 or TRBD2 (6 bases each). The V end was cut by 1 base, the J end by 0 bases, with 12 bases between. The CDR3 sequence is 17 residues long. Germline loops: CDR1 MNHNS, CDR2 SASEGT. CDR3 DNA: TGTGCCAGCAGTGAAGTGCTAGGGGGGTCGAACACCGGGGAGCTGTTTTTT. Amino acid sequence: CASSEVLGGSNTGELFF.

The genes are TRBV10-1 and TRBJ2-2, with D tentatively TRBD1 (6 bases). Germline CDR1 is WNHNN and CDR2 is SYGVQD (reference sequence). Between the trimmed V and J ends, which lost 6 bases and 1 base, there was a span of 9 bases. CDR3 length equals 14 residues. The CDR3 here is CASRDRLNTGELFF. The CDR3 DNA reads as TGCGCCAGCAGAGACAGGCTGAACACCGGGGAGCTGTTTTTT.